This T cell receptor beta chain appears in the sequencing data of a study of beta chain features in type 1 diabetes. The wider study: All samples yielded roughly 110 million examined sorted cells. Overall study results and limits: A pattern of fewer insertions and more deletions at VDJ junctions was seen in type 1 diabetes patients.

Every bit of the isolated RNA underwent reverse transcription, so sequencing read expressed TCRB transcripts. Roughly 3.6 million reads, on average, came from each naive, central memory and regulatory T cell sample. Profiled with immunoSEQ multiplex PCR; TCRdb holds only in-frame clones, not every one. Here the sample spans under 400,000 clones, roughly 12% being singletons. Germline values: CDR1 LGHNA, CDR2 YSLEER. The V and J ends lost 3 bases and 9 bases respectively, with 18 bases between them. This CDR3 is built from 15 residues. Averaging roughly 100 mL, one heparinised blood draw was given by each donor. This clone was seen a few times. Its antigen is currently unknown.

The sequenced sample consisted of naive CD4+ T cells from blood. The chain carries TRBV4-3 and TRBJ2-1; the D gene is possibly TRBD1 (6 bases). This TCR came from a young man in good health. The CDR3 region is CASSHAPNREGEQFF. The CDR3 nucleotides are TGCGCCAGCAGCCATGCACCGAACAGGGAAGGTGAGCAGTTCTTC.